The entry below gives a single T cell receptor (beta chain) sequence along with its context. Its antigen is currently unknown. Germline V gene sequence: CDR1 MDHEN, CDR2 SYDVKM. The length of the CDR3 is 14 residues. Trimming cost V 6 bases and J 3 bases; bases outside gene matches: 7. The data derive from a study of graft-versus-host responses after intestinal transplantation. Study at large: Tacrolimus and steroids were given for around 3 years to all recipients after anti-thymocyte globulin induction.

Regarding the study as a whole: Recipient marrow held GvH clones, some first seen in ileum or blood.

The repertoire was sequenced with immunoSEQ multiplex PCR; TCRdb's copy has only in-frame clones and lacks some. Seen here are about 86,000 clones, roughly nine tenths observed once, and the top ten hold around 0.3%. The source material was unstimulated CD4+ T cells sorted from spleen or lymph node cells, sampled before transplant. The TCR comes from a human donor who was the organ donor for an intestinal transplant. The chain employs TRBV28 and TRBJ2-7; TRBD1 matches at 8 bases. The CDR3 coding sequence is TGTGCCAGCAGCCGACAGGGGAGGCTCTACGAGCAGTACTTC. Translated, it gives CASSRQGRLYEQYF.